This TCR beta chain was recorded in a study of T cell responses to AZD1222 COVID-19 vaccine. General study points: Regions 160-218 and 743-854 dominated among vaccine-associated CD4 TCRs spanning spike.

Trimming removed 0 bases from V and 5 bases from J; junction bases left unmatched: 9. CDR1 and CDR2 from the germline V gene are SGHNT and YYREEE (reference sequence). The CDR3 spans 16 residues. This table comes from immunoSEQ multiplex PCR, and its TCRdb copy is limited to in-frame clones, with some not included. The sample yields more than 45,000 clones, roughly 83% seen once. As concerns this clone: What it binds is unknown.

The receptor was derived from an adult in good health. The chain employs TRBV5-4 and TRBJ2-7; TRBD1 matches 9 bases. The sample was peripheral blood, taken on day 0 of AZD1222 vaccination. The CDR3 DNA is TGTGCCAGCAGCTTGGATACACAGGGGGCAATGGACGAGCAGTACTTC. It codes for CASSLDTQGAMDEQYF.